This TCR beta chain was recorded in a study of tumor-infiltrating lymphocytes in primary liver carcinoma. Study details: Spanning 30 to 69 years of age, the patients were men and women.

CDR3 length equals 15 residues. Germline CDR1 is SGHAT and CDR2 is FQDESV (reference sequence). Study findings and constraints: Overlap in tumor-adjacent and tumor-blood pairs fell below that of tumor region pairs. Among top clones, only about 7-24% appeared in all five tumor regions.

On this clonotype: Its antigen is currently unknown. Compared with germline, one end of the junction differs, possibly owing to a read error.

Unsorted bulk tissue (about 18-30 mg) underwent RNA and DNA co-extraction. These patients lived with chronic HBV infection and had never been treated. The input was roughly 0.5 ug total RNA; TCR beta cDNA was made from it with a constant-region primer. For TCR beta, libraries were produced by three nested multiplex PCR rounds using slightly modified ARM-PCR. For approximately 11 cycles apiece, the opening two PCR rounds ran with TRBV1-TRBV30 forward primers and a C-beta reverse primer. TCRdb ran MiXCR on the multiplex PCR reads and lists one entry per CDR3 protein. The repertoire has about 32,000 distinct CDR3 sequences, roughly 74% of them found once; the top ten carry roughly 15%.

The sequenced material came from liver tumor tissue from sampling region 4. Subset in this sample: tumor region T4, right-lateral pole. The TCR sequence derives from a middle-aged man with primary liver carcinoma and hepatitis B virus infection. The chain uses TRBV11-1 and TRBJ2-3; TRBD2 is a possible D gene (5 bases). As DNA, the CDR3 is TGTACCAGCAGTTTGCCGAGGGAGAGTACAGATTCGCAGTATTTT. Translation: CTSSLPRESTDSQYF.